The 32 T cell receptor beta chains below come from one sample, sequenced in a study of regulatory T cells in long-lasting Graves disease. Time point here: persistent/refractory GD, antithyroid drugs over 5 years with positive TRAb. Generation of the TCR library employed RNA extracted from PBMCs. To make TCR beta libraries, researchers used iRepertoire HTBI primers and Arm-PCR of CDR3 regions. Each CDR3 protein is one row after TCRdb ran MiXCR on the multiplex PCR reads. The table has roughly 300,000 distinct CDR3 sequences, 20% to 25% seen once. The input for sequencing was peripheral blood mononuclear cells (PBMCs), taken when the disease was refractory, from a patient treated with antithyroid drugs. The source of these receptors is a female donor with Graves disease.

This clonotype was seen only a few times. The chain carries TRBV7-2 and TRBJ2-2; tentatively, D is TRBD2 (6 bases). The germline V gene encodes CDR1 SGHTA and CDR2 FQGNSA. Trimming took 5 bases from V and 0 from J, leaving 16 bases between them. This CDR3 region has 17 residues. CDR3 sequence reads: CASSHNLEGTNTGELFF. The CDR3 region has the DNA TGTGCCAGCAGCCATAATTTGGAGGGGACGAACACCGGGGAGCTGTTTTTT.

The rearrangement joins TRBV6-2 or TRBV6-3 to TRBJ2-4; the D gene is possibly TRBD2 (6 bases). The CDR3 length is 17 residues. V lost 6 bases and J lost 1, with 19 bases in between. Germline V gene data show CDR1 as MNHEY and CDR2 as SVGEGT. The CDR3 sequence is CASSRDLGGLAKNIQYF. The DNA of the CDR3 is TGTGCCAGCAGCCGGGACTTGGGGGGTTTGGCCAAAAACATTCAGTACTTC.

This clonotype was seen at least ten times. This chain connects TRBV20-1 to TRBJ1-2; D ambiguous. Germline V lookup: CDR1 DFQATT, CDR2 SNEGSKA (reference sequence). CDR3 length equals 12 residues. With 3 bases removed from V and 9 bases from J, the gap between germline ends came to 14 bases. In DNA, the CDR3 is TGCAGTGCTAGTATGGGTGAGCGAAGCTACACCTTC. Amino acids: CSASMGERSYTF.

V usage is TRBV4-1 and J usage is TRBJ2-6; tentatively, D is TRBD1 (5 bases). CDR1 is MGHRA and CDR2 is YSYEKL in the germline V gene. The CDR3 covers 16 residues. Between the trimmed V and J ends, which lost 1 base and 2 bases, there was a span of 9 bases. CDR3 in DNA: TGCGCCAGCAGCCAAGCAAGGGGCCCTGGGGCCAACGTCCTGACTTTC. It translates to CASSQARGPGANVLTF.

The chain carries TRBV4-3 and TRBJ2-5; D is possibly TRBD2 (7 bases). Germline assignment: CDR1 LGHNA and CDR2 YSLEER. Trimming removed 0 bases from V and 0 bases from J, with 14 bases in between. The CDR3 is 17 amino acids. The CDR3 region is CASSQDLRGLYQETQYF. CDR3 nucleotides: TGCGCCAGCAGCCAAGATCTGCGGGGGCTGTACCAAGAGACCCAGTACTTC.

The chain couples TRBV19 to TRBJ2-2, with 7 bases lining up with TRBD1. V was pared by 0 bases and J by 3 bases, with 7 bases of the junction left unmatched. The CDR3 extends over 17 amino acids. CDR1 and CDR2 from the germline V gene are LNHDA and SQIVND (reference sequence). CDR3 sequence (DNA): TGTGCCAGTAGTATAGATTATTGGGACAGCTACACCGGGGAGCTGTTTTTT. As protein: CASSIDYWDSYTGELFF. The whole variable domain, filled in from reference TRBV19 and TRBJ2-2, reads DGGITQSPKYLFRKEGQNVTLSCEQNLNHDAMYWYRQDPGQGLRLIYYSQIVNDFQKGDIAEGYSVSREKKESFPLTVTSAQKNPTAFYLCASSIDYWDSYTGELFFGEGSRLTVL.

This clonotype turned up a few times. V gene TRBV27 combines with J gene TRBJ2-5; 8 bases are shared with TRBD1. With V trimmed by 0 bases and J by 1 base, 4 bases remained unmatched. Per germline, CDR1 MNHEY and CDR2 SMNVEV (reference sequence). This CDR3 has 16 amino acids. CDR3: CASSLSRTGIQETQYF. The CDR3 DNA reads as TGTGCCAGCAGTTTATCGAGGACAGGGATCCAAGAGACCCAGTACTTC.

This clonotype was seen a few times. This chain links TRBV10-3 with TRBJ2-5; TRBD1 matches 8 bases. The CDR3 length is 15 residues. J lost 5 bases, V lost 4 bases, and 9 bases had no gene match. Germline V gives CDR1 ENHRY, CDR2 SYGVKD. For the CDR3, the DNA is TGTGCCATCAGTGGTGGGACGACAGGGGTGGAGACCCAGTACTTC. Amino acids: CAISGGTTGVETQYF.

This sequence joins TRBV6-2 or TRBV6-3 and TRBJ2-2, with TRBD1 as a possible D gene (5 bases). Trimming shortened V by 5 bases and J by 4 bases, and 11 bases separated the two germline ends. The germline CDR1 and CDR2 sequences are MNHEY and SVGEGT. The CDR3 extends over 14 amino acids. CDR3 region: CASSISGFTGELFF. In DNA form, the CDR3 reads TGTGCCAGCAGTATTTCAGGGTTCACCGGGGAGCTGTTTTTT.

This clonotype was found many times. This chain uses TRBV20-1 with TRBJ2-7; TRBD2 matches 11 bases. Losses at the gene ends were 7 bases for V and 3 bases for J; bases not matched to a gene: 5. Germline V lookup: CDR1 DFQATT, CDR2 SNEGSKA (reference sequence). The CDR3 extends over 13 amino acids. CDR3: CSGTSGRFYEQYF. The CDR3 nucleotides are TGCAGTGGGACTAGCGGGCGTTTCTACGAGCAGTACTTC.

For the CDR3, the DNA is TGTGCCAGCAGCTGGACTAGCGGGAGTTTGGATACGCAGTATTTT. Its translation is CASSWTSGSLDTQYF. The V gene is TRBV3-1, the J gene TRBJ2-3; 13 positions agree with TRBD2. With V trimmed by 5 bases and J by 6 bases, 5 bases remained unmatched. The CDR3 totals 15 residues. Germline V gives CDR1 LGHDT, CDR2 YNNKEL (reference sequence).

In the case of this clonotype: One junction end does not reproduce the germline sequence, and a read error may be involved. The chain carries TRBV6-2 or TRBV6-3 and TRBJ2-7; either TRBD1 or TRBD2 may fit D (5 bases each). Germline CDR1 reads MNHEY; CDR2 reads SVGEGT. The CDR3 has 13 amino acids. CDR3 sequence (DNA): TGTGTCAGCTGGGGACCGCCTGGGAATGAGCAGTACTTC. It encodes CVSWGPPGNEQYF.

The CDR3 DNA follows: TGCGCCAGCAGCTTGTCCACTAGCGGAAGCTCCTACGAGCAGTACTTC. It translates to CASSLSTSGSSYEQYF. V is TRBV5-1 and J is TRBJ2-7; 8 bases fit TRBD2. Trimming cost V 1 base and J 0 bases; bases outside gene matches: 6. Looked up from germline, CDR1 is SGHRS and CDR2 is YFSETQ. The length of the CDR3 is 16 residues.

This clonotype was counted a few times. In nucleotides, the CDR3 is TGTGCCAGCAACCTAAAGGGACGGTACTACGAGCAGTACTTC. It codes for CASNLKGRYYEQYF. The V gene is TRBV2, the J gene TRBJ2-7; possibly TRBD1 or TRBD2 for D (5 bases each). Germline loops: CDR1 SNHLY, CDR2 FYNNEI. V dropped 7 bases and J dropped 3 bases, with 16 bases sitting between them. CDR3 size: 14 residues.

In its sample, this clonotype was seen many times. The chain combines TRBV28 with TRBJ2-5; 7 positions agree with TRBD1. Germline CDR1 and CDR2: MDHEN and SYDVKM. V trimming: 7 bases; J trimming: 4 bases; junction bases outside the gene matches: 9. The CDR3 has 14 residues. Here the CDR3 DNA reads TGTGCCAGCACTGCCACAGGGGTGGGAGAGACCCAGTACTTC. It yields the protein CASTATGVGETQYF.

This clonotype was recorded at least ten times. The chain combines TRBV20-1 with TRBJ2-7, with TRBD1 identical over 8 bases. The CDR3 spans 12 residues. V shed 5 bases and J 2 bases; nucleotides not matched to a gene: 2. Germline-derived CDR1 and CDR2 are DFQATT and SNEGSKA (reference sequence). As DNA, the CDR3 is TGCAGTGCTCCGGGACAGGCCTACGAGCAGTACTTC. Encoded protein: CSAPGQAYEQYF.

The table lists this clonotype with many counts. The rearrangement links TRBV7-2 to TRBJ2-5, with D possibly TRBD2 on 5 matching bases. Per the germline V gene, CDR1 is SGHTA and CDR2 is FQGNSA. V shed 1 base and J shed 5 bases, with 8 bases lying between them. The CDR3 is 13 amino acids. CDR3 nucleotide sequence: TGTGCCAGCAGCTTAGGACTATTGGAGACCCAGTACTTC. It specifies CASSLGLLETQYF.

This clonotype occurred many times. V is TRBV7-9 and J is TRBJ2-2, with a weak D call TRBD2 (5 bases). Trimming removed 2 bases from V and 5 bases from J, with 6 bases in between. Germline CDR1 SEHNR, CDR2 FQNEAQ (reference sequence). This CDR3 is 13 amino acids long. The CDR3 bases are TGTGCCAGCAGCTTATCGGGGACCGGGGAGCTGTTTTTT. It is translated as CASSLSGTGELFF.

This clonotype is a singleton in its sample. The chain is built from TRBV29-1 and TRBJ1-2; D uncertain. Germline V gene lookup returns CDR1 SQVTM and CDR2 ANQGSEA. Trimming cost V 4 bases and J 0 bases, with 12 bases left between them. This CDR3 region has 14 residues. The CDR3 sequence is CSVGRVDSNYGYTF. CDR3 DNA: TGCAGCGTTGGACGTGTTGACTCTAACTATGGCTACACCTTC.

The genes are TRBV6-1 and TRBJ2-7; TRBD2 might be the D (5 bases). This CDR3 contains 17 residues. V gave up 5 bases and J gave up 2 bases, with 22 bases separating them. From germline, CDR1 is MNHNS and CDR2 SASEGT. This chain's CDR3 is CASSKTKGERRTYEQYF. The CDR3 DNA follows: TGTGCCAGCAGTAAGACGAAGGGAGAGCGGCGGACCTACGAGCAGTACTTC.

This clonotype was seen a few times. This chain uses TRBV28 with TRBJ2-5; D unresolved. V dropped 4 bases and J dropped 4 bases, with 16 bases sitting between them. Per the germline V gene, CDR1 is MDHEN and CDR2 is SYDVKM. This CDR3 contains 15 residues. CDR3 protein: CASSSRWGFLETQYF. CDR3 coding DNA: TGTGCCAGCAGTTCACGCTGGGGTTTTCTAGAGACCCAGTACTTC.

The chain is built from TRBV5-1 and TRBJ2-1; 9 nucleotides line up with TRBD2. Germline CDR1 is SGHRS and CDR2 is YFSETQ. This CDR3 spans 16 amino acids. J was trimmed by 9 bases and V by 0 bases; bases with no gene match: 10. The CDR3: CASSLANGGRGGEQFF. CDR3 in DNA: TGCGCCAGCAGCTTGGCTAATGGCGGGAGGGGTGGTGAGCAGTTCTTC.

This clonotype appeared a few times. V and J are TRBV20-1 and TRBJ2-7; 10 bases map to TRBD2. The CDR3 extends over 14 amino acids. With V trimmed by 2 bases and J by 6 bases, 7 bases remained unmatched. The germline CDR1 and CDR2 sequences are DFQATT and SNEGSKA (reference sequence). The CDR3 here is CSARIRLAGVEQYF. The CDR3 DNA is TGCAGTGCTAGAATTCGTCTAGCGGGAGTCGAGCAGTACTTC.

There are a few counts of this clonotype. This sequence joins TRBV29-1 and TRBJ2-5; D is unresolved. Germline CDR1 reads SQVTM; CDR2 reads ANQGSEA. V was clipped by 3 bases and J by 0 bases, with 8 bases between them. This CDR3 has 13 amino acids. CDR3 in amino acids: CSVDLRNQETQYF. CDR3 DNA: TGCAGCGTTGATCTGAGGAACCAAGAGACCCAGTACTTC. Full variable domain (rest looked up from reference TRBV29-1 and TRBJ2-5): SAVISQKPSRDICQRGTSLTIQCQVDSQVTMMFWYRQQPGQSLTLIATANQGSEATYESGFVIDKFPISRPNLTFSTLTVSNMSPEDSSIYLCSVDLRNQETQYFGPGTRLLVL.

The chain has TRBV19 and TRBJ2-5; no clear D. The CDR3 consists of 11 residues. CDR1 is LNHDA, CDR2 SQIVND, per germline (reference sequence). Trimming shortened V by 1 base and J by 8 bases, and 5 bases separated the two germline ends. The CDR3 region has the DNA TGTGCCAGTAGTATAGCGGACACCCAGTACTTC. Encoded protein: CASSIADTQYF.

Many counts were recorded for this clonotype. This CDR3 is CASSEGGGDEKLFF. The CDR3 DNA reads TGTGCCAGCAGTGAGGGGGGGGGTGATGAAAAACTGTTTTTT. The rearrangement joins TRBV28 to TRBJ1-4; the D gene is possibly TRBD1 (6 bases). Germline CDR1 is MDHEN and CDR2 is SYDVKM. CDR3 length equals 14 residues. Trimming cost V 5 bases and J 6 bases, with 13 bases left between them.

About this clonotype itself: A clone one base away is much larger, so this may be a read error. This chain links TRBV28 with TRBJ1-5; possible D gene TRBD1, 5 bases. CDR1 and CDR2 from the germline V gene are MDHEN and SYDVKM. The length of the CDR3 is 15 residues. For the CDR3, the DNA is TGTGCCAGCGGTTTTGGCCAGGGTGGTTTCCAGCCCCAGCATTTT. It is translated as CASGFGQGGFQPQHF.

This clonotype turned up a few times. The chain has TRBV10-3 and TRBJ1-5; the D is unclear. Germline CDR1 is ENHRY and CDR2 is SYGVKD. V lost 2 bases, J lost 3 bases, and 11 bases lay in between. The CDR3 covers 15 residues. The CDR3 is CAISEEGKVNQPQHF. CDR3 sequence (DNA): TGTGCCATCAGTGAGGAAGGGAAGGTCAATCAGCCCCAGCATTTT.

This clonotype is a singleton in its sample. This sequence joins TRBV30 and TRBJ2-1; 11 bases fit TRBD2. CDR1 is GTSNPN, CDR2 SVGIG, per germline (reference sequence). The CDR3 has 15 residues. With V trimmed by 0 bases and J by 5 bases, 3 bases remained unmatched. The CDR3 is CAWSVGTSGNNEQFF. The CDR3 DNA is TGTGCCTGGAGTGTAGGGACTAGCGGCAACAATGAGCAGTTCTTC. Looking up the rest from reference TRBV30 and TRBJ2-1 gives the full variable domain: SQTIHQWPATLVQPVGSPLSLECTVEGTSNPNLYWYRQAAGRGLQLLFYSVGIGQISSEVPQNLSASRPQDRQFILSSKKLLLSDSGFYLCAWSVGTSGNNEQFFGPGTRLTVL.

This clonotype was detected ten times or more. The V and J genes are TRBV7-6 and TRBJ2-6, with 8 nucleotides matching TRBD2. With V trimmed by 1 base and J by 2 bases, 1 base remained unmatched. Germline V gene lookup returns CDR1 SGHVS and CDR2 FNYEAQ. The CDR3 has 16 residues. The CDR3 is CASSLGGLAGANVLTF. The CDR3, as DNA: TGTGCCAGCAGCTTAGGGGGACTAGCTGGGGCCAACGTCCTGACTTTC.

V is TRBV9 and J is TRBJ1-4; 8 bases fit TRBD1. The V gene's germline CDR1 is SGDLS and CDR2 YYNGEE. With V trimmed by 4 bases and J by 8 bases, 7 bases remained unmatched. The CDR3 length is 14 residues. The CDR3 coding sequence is TGTGCCAGCAGCCCGACAGGGGCTGGAGAAAAACTGTTTTTT. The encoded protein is CASSPTGAGEKLFF.

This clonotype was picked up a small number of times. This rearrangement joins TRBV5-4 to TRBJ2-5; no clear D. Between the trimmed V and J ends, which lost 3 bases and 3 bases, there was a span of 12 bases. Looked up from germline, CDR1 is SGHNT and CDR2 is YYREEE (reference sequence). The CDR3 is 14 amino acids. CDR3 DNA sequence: TGTGCCAGCAGCTCCCACGGACGGGAAGAGACCCAGTACTTC. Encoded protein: CASSSHGREETQYF.